A single sample is the source of the 5 T cell receptor beta chains below, sequenced in a study of molecular identifiers for immune sequencing clone quantification. TCRdb re-called the PCR reads with MiXCR, one entry per CDR3 protein. There are roughly 50,000 distinct CDR3 sequences in the sample; just over 35% occur only once, and 3% to 4.5% lies in the top ten. Sequencing was carried out using naive CD8+ T cells from blood, with Jurkat cell RNA spiked in. Subset reported: FACS-sorted CD8+CD4-CCR7+CD45RA+ naive T cells. The receptors shown here come from a human donor in good health. Some libraries in this study had Jurkat cell RNA spiked in.

With respect to this clonotype: This may stem from a read error, because a much larger clone lies one nucleotide away. The CDR3 reads CASSFISGSGTDTQYF. The CDR3 bases are TGTGCCAGCAGTTTCATCAGCGGGAGTGGCACAGATACGCAGTATTTT. V usage is TRBV28 and J usage is TRBJ2-3, with TRBD2 matching 8 bases. This CDR3 is 16 amino acids long. The ends lost 3 bases at V and 1 base at J; junction bases unmatched: 6. CDR1 is MDHEN, CDR2 SYDVKM, per germline.

The chain carries TRBV4-2 and TRBJ2-7; 10 bases agree with TRBD2. Unmatched junction bases numbered 16, after V lost 0 bases and J lost 5 bases. Germline V lookup: CDR1 LGHNA, CDR2 YNFKEQ. CDR3 length: 19 amino acids. In DNA, the CDR3 is TGTGCCAGCAGCCAAGATCCCCTAGCGGGGGTCCATGGCGTCCACGAGCAGTACTTC. Its protein is CASSQDPLAGVHGVHEQYF.

This clonotype was counted only a few times. This sequence joins TRBV12-3 or TRBV12-4 and TRBJ2-2; 9 bases map to TRBD1. The trim removed 5 bases at V and 8 bases at J, leaving 6 bases unmatched. The CDR3 runs 14 residues. This CDR3 reads CASSRTGGVGELFF. DNA of the CDR3: TGTGCCAGCAGTCGTACAGGGGGCGTTGGGGAGCTGTTTTTT.

This clonotype occurred a few times. Here the CDR3 reads CASGPEGNEQFF. In nucleotides, the CDR3 is TGTGCTAGTGGCCCCGAAGGGAATGAGCAGTTCTTC. The V gene is TRBV12-5, the J gene TRBJ2-1; D is unresolved. Per germline, CDR1 LGHNT and CDR2 FRNRAP. CDR3 length: 12 amino acids. Deletions cut 6 bases from V and 7 bases from J, with 10 bases between.

This clonotype was seen at least ten times. The chain has TRBV7-8 and TRBJ2-7; weak D call: TRBD1 (5 bases). The CDR3 runs to 14 residues. V lost 2 bases, J lost 3 bases, and 11 bases lay in between. CDR1 is SGHVS and CDR2 is FQNEAQ in the germline V gene. CDR3 nucleotide sequence: TGTGCCAGCAGCTTATACATAGGGGACTACGAGCAGTACTTC. Protein product: CASSLYIGDYEQYF.